Following are 30 T cell receptor beta chains from one sample sequenced in a study of blood T cell repertoires in COVID-19. The repertoire was sequenced with immunoSEQ multiplex PCR; TCRdb's copy has only in-frame clones and lacks some. The sample lists 43,000 or so clones; 82% were seen once. The specimen sequenced was peripheral blood. Every receptor here comes from a woman in her fifties or sixties with acute or convalescent COVID-19.

Only a few counts were recorded for this clone. V usage is TRBV6-5 and J usage is TRBJ2-1; tentative D call: TRBD1 (6 bases). V was cut by 7 bases and J by 9 bases, with 10 bases left in between. This CDR3 contains 11 residues. In germline, CDR1 is MNHEY, CDR2 SVGAGI. The CDR3 nucleotides are TGTGCCAGCACCCAAGGGGGTGAGCAGTTCTTC. This sequence encodes CASTQGGEQFF.

The chain uses TRBV2 and TRBJ1-4; D is unclear. CDR1 and CDR2 from the germline V gene are SNHLY and FYNNEI. Deletions cut 7 bases from V and 4 bases from J, with 10 bases between. The length of the CDR3 is 13 residues. The chain's CDR3 is CASMSMRNEKLFF. For the CDR3, the DNA is TGTGCCAGCATGTCGATGCGTAATGAAAAACTGTTTTTT.

The chain employs TRBV6-5 and TRBJ2-1; D is unresolved. CDR1 MNHEY and CDR2 SVGAGI come from the germline V gene. Trimming removed 6 bases from V and 6 bases from J, with 9 bases in between. The CDR3 totals 12 residues. CDR3 sequence reads: CASRRIGNEQFF. The CDR3, as DNA: TGTGCCAGCAGGAGAATTGGCAATGAGCAGTTCTTC.

This chain uses TRBV7-8 with TRBJ1-2, with D unclear. Looked up from germline, CDR1 is SGHVS and CDR2 is FQNEAQ. Trimming left V 1 base short and J 6 bases short, with 9 bases between. The CDR3 runs 13 residues. In DNA form, the CDR3 reads TGTGCCAGCAGCTTAGTTGGCAGTAATGGCTACACCTTC. This encodes CASSLVGSNGYTF.

The chain employs TRBV3-1 (or the pseudogene TRBV3-2) and TRBJ1-2; D remains ambiguous. V was cut by 3 bases and J by 6 bases, with 11 bases left in between. The CDR3 contains 13 residues. Looked up from germline, CDR1 is LGHDT and CDR2 is YNNKEL (reference sequence). CDR3 residues: CASSQGRLDGYTF. CDR3 sequence (DNA): TGTGCCAGCAGCCAGGGCAGGCTTGATGGCTACACCTTC.

Points on this clone: Other DNA sequences in the same sample also yield this CDR3. Here the CDR3 DNA reads TGCAGCGTTACCACAGGGAGCGGCTACACCTTC. It encodes CSVTTGSGYTF. V gene TRBV29-1 combines with J gene TRBJ1-2; a possible D gene is TRBD1 (6 bases). The CDR3 extends over 11 amino acids. V was cut by 5 bases and J by 8 bases, with 12 bases left in between. The germline V gene encodes CDR1 SQVTM and CDR2 ANQGSEA.

This clone appeared a few times. The chain uses TRBV27 and TRBJ1-2; tentatively, D is TRBD1 (6 bases). In germline, CDR1 is MNHEY, CDR2 SMNVEV (reference sequence). V dropped 7 bases and J dropped 2 bases, with 8 bases sitting between them. The CDR3 loop spans 12 amino acids. The CDR3 DNA reads as TGTGCCAGCAAGGGACAAAACTATGGCTACACCTTC. As protein: CASKGQNYGYTF.

In DNA form, the CDR3 reads TGTGCCAGCAGATCTGAACTCGGGACAGCCTACGAGCAGTACTTC. Encoded protein: CASRSELGTAYEQYF. V usage is TRBV5-6 and J usage is TRBJ2-7; 7 nucleotides line up with TRBD1. The J segment lost 2 bases and the V segment lost 5 bases, leaving 10 bases of the junction unmatched. This CDR3 has 15 amino acids. The germline V gene has CDR1 SGHDT and CDR2 YYEEEE.

This clone has a handful of counts. V is TRBV3-1 (or the pseudogene TRBV3-2) and J is TRBJ2-2; 11 bases agree with TRBD2. Trimming removed 8 bases from V and 4 bases from J; junction bases left unmatched: 12. This CDR3 region has 17 residues. Germline values: CDR1 LGHDT, CDR2 YNNKEL (reference sequence). The CDR3: CASRKIGLAGGTGELFF. As DNA, the CDR3 is TGTGCCAGCCGCAAGATAGGGCTAGCGGGGGGCACCGGGGAGCTGTTTTTT.

The chain links TRBV4-3 to TRBJ2-2; 10 bases are shared with TRBD2. Trimming at V came to 0 bases and at J to 6 bases, leaving 10 bases not matched to a gene. This CDR3 has 18 residues. Germline lookup yields CDR1 LGHNA and CDR2 YSLEER. The CDR3 DNA reads TGCGCCAGCAGCCAAGATCCGAGCGGGGGGGCGGCGGCCGGGGAGCTGTTTTTT. Encoded protein: CASSQDPSGGAAAGELFF.

The chain links TRBV19 to TRBJ1-6, with 10 positions matching TRBD1. This CDR3 comprises 14 residues. J was trimmed by 10 bases and V by 3 bases; bases with no gene match: 3. Germline CDR1 and CDR2: LNHDA and SQIVND (reference sequence). The CDR3 region has the DNA TGTGCCAGTAGTATCGGACAGGGGGACTCACCCCTCCACTTT. Translated: CASSIGQGDSPLHF.

The chain combines TRBV6-1 with TRBJ1-5; D unclear. The germline V and J ends were trimmed by 0 bases and 3 bases, with 15 bases remaining between them. The CDR3 extends over 17 amino acids. In germline, CDR1 is MNHNS, CDR2 SASEGT. This CDR3 reads CASSEAVAGTFNQPQHF. CDR3 DNA: TGTGCCAGCAGTGAAGCTGTGGCAGGCACCTTCAATCAGCCCCAGCATTTT.

V usage is TRBV6-5 and J usage is TRBJ2-5; a possible D gene is TRBD1 (5 bases). V lost 6 bases to trimming and J lost 3 bases, with 17 bases between them. In germline, CDR1 is MNHEY, CDR2 SVGAGI. This CDR3 spans 15 amino acids. This CDR3 reads CASSTSVFREETQYF. The CDR3 nucleotides read TGTGCCAGCAGCACTTCGGTCTTCAGGGAAGAGACCCAGTACTTC.

This clone was detected only once. This sequence joins TRBV18 and TRBJ1-1; D is unclear. V shed 3 bases and J shed 1 base, with 6 bases lying between them. Germline V gene sequence: CDR1 KGHSH, CDR2 LQKENI. The CDR3 length is 13 residues. CDR3 nucleotide sequence: TGTGCCAGCTCACCGGGAGGGAACACTGAAGCTTTCTTT. Translated, it gives CASSPGGNTEAFF.

This clone ranks as hyperexpanded. The rearrangement uses TRBV2 and TRBJ1-2; TRBD1 matches at 9 bases. V shed 6 bases, J shed 7 bases, and the junction held 0 bases outside the gene matches. Germline CDR1 and CDR2: SNHLY and FYNNEI. This CDR3 spans 11 amino acids. CDR3 DNA: TGTGCCAGCAGGACAGGGGGTGGCTACACCTTC. This encodes CASRTGGGYTF.

CDR3 nucleotide sequence: TGCAGCGTTGAATCGGGACACTTCACCGGGGAGCTGTTTTTT. Translation: CSVESGHFTGELFF. The rearrangement uses TRBV29-1 and TRBJ2-2; possibly TRBD1 for D (6 bases). Germline values: CDR1 SQVTM, CDR2 ANQGSEA. V was pared by 2 bases and J by 4 bases, with 11 bases between. This CDR3 comprises 14 residues.

The rearrangement links TRBV7-3 to TRBJ2-3; tentative D call: TRBD2 (7 bases). CDR3 length equals 16 residues. With 5 bases removed from V and 5 bases from J, the gap between germline ends came to 20 bases. Germline lookup yields CDR1 SGHTA and CDR2 FQGTGA. CDR3 amino acids: CASSPRGTTHIDTQYF. CDR3 in DNA: TGTGCCAGCAGCCCAAGGGGGACTACCCACATAGATACGCAGTATTTT.

The chain carries TRBV5-6 and TRBJ1-2; 9 positions match TRBD1. With 3 bases clipped from V and 7 bases from J, the junction kept 4 bases outside the gene matches. CDR3 size: 13 residues. Germline CDR1 is SGHDT and CDR2 is YYEEEE. The CDR3, as DNA: TGTGCCAGCAGCTGGACAGGGGACTCTGGCTACACCTTC. Amino acid sequence: CASSWTGDSGYTF. The variable domain in full, with the rest retrieved from reference TRBV5-6 and TRBJ1-2, is DAGVTQSPTHLIKTRGQQVTLRCSPKSGHDTVSWYQQALGQGPQFIFQYYEEEERQRGNFPDRFSGHQFPNYSSELNVNALLLGDSALYLCASSWTGDSGYTFGSGTRLTVV.

V and J are TRBV7-3 and TRBJ1-1; D perhaps matches TRBD1 (5 bases). Germline CDR1 reads SGHTA; CDR2 reads FQGTGA. V lost 2 bases to trimming and J lost 1 base, with 11 bases between them. The CDR3 spans 15 residues. The CDR3 DNA sequence: TGTGCCAGCAGCTTAGGTCAAGGGGAGAACACTGAAGCTTTCTTT. Translation gives CASSLGQGENTEAFF.

V and J are TRBV2 and TRBJ1-3, with 12 positions matching TRBD1. The ends lost 6 bases at V and 4 bases at J; junction bases unmatched: 4. The germline CDR1 and CDR2 sequences are SNHLY and FYNNEI. The CDR3 has 15 amino acids. CDR3 coding DNA: TGTGCCAGCAGCCGGGACAGGGGGCGCGGAAACACCATATATTTT. This encodes CASSRDRGRGNTIYF.

The chain employs TRBV20-1 and TRBJ2-7, with D perhaps matching TRBD1 (6 bases). CDR1 and CDR2 from the germline V gene are DFQATT and SNEGSKA (reference sequence). Trimming removed 3 bases from V and 5 bases from J, with 14 bases in between. CDR3 size: 13 residues. CDR3 loop: CSASDRLPNEQYF. In nucleotides, the CDR3 is TGCAGTGCTAGTGACAGGTTACCTAACGAGCAGTACTTC.

This rearrangement joins TRBV3-1 (or the pseudogene TRBV3-2) to TRBJ2-1, with TRBD2 identical over 9 bases. This CDR3 has 21 residues. The germline gives CDR1 LGHDT, CDR2 YNNKEL (reference sequence). V lost 2 bases to trimming and J lost 3 bases; unmatched junction nucleotides: 20. The chain's CDR3 is CASSQLRGGGFRELGYNEQFF. In DNA, the CDR3 is TGTGCCAGCAGCCAACTGCGGGGGGGCGGATTTAGGGAATTAGGCTACAATGAGCAGTTCTTC.

This sequence joins TRBV19 and TRBJ2-3; 8 nucleotides line up with TRBD2. CDR3 size: 16 residues. CDR1 and CDR2 (germline): LNHDA, SQIVND (reference sequence). Trimming cost V 3 bases and J 6 bases; bases outside gene matches: 11. In DNA form, the CDR3 reads TGTGCCAGTAGTATGGGACTAGGAGACGGGGCCGATACGCAGTATTTT. Protein: CASSMGLGDGADTQYF.

The genes are TRBV27 and TRBJ1-5; tentative D call: TRBD1 (5 bases). Trimming removed 6 bases at V and 9 bases at J, with 15 bases between. CDR3 length equals 13 residues. CDR1 and CDR2 (germline): MNHEY, SMNVEV (reference sequence). CDR3 amino acids: CASSTTALGPQHF. The CDR3, as DNA: TGTGCCAGCAGCACGACAGCGCTTGGGCCCCAGCATTTT.

The chain recombines TRBV7-3 with TRBJ2-1; 10 nucleotides match TRBD2. The CDR3 is 18 amino acids. The V and J ends lost 5 bases and 3 bases, in that order; junction bases with no gene match: 13. CDR1 and CDR2 (germline): SGHTA, FQGTGA. The CDR3 loop is CASSPRTSGPFRYNEQFF. In nucleotides, the CDR3 is TGTGCCAGCAGCCCTAGGACTAGCGGACCTTTTCGCTACAATGAGCAGTTCTTC.

This clone was found a few times. V usage is TRBV30 and J usage is TRBJ2-1, with a weak D call TRBD1 (5 bases). CDR3 length equals 15 residues. Between the trimmed V and J ends, which lost 4 bases and 0 bases, there was a span of 13 bases. Germline V gene lookup returns CDR1 GTSNPN and CDR2 SVGIG (reference sequence). CDR3 protein: CAWTKGQRSYNEQFF. In DNA, the CDR3 is TGTGCCTGGACAAAGGGGCAGCGCTCCTACAATGAGCAGTTCTTC.

This clone was detected once. The DNA of the CDR3 is TGTGCCAGCAGCATCAGGACAGGGGGCAATGAGCAGTTCTTC. This gives the protein CASSIRTGGNEQFF. V and J are TRBV9 and TRBJ2-1, with 10 positions matching TRBD1. With V trimmed by 4 bases and J by 6 bases, 4 bases remained unmatched. Germline V gene lookup returns CDR1 SGDLS and CDR2 YYNGEE. The CDR3 totals 14 residues.

V gene TRBV6-1 combines with J gene TRBJ2-1; 8 bases line up with TRBD2. The junction had 11 bases not matched to a gene; V was cut back by 4 bases and J by 6 bases. The CDR3 length is 16 residues. Germline assignment: CDR1 MNHNS and CDR2 SASEGT. CDR3 DNA: TGTGCCAGCAGTGGCCAGCGGGGGTTTTCAATCAATGAGCAGTTCTTC. Translated, it gives CASSGQRGFSINEQFF.

The chain is built from TRBV7-2 and TRBJ2-7, with a possible D match to TRBD2 (5 bases). Trimming cost V 5 bases and J 2 bases, with 13 bases left between them. The CDR3 extends over 14 amino acids. Germline V CDR1 and CDR2: SGHTA, FQGNSA. This CDR3 reads CASSPPEATYEQYF. Written as DNA, the CDR3 is TGTGCCAGCAGCCCTCCGGAGGCGACCTACGAGCAGTACTTC.

This clone was picked up one time. The V and J genes are TRBV11-3 and TRBJ2-7; possible D gene TRBD2, 6 bases. The CDR3 loop spans 17 amino acids. The germline gives CDR1 SGHNT, CDR2 YENEEA. The V end was cut by 5 bases, the J end by 0 bases, with 20 bases between. CDR3 sequence (DNA): TGTGCCAGCAGCCCGGGAGAGGGTCGACCCGGCTCCTACGAGCAGTACTTC. Encoded protein: CASSPGEGRPGSYEQYF. Filled out from reference TRBV11-3 and TRBJ2-7, the complete variable domain reads EAGVVQSPRYKIIEKKQPVAFWCNPISGHNTLYWYLQNLGQGPELLIRYENEEAVDDSQLPKDRFSAERLKGVDSTLKIQPAELGDSAVYLCASSPGEGRPGSYEQYFGPGTRLTVT.